A single sample gave rise to the 16 T cell receptor beta chains below, sequenced in a study of regulatory T cells in long-lasting Graves disease. Arm-PCR of CDR3 regions and iRepertoire HTBI primers were used to build TCR beta libraries. TCRdb used MiXCR to reprocess the multiplex PCR reads, holding one entry per CDR3 protein. The repertoire holds some 320,000 distinct CDR3 sequences, with about 18% as singletons. The time point denotes: newly diagnosed GD, antithyroid drugs for less than 3 months. The TCR library was made from RNA that had been extracted from PBMCs in TRIzol. Specimen: peripheral blood mononuclear cells (PBMCs), collected at new diagnosis, from a patient treated with antithyroid drugs. The origin of the receptors is a female donor with Graves disease.

This chain uses TRBV12-3 or TRBV12-4 with TRBJ2-1, with D possibly being TRBD1 (6 bases). The V end was cut by 4 bases, the J end by 1 base, with 11 bases between. The CDR3 covers 15 residues. CDR3 sequence reads: CASSSRQVSYNEQFF. The DNA of the CDR3 is TGTGCCAGCAGTTCCAGACAGGTATCCTACAATGAGCAGTTCTTC.

Turning to this clonotype: An end of the junction differs from the germline gene, which may be a read error. The chain is built from TRBV20-1 and TRBJ2-1; D may be TRBD2 (6 bases). The CDR3 sequence is 14 residues long. CDR1 and CDR2 from the germline V gene are DFQATT and SNEGSKA (reference sequence). CDR3 nucleotides: TGCAGTGCTAGAGATTCGGGGGAAGACAATAAGCAGTTCTTC. This encodes CSARDSGEDNKQFF.

The chain is built from TRBV5-1 and TRBJ2-1, with TRBD2 matching 11 bases. V gave up 2 bases and J gave up 8 bases; unmatched junction bases: 3. CDR3 length: 14 residues. Germline V gene sequence: CDR1 SGHRS, CDR2 YFSETQ. CDR3 bases: TGCGCCAGCAGCTTCACTAGCGGGAGTTATGAGCAGTTCTTC. Translated, it gives CASSFTSGSYEQFF. Filled out from reference TRBV5-1 and TRBJ2-1, the complete variable domain reads KAGVTQTPRYLIKTRGQQVTLSCSPISGHRSVSWYQQTPGQGLQFLFEYFSETQRNKGNFPGRFSGRQFSNSRSEMNVSTLELGDSALYLCASSFTSGSYEQFFGPGTRLTVL.

This clonotype was detected ten times or more. The rearrangement joins TRBV19 to TRBJ1-4; D perhaps matches TRBD1 (5 bases). Germline values: CDR1 LNHDA, CDR2 SQIVND (reference sequence). The CDR3 length is 16 residues. V lost 5 bases, J lost 1 base, and 14 bases lay in between. This CDR3 reads CASSETVTRTNEKLFF. DNA of the CDR3: TGTGCCAGTAGTGAGACAGTAACCCGAACTAATGAAAAACTGTTTTTT. The full variable domain, completed using reference TRBV19 and TRBJ1-4, is DGGITQSPKYLFRKEGQNVTLSCEQNLNHDAMYWYRQDPGQGLRLIYYSQIVNDFQKGDIAEGYSVSREKKESFPLTVTSAQKNPTAFYLCASSETVTRTNEKLFFGSGTQLSVL.

This clonotype was detected ten times or more. The genes are TRBV12-3 or TRBV12-4 and TRBJ2-1; D is perhaps TRBD2 (5 bases). V was pared by 4 bases and J by 1 base, with 14 bases between. The CDR3 runs 16 residues. CDR3 DNA sequence: TGTGCCAGCAGTTCCTCGACGGGGTGGTCCTACAATGAGCAGTTCTTC. It translates to CASSSSTGWSYNEQFF.

This clonotype has at least ten counts. The chain joins TRBV12-3 or TRBV12-4 to TRBJ2-1, with D tentatively TRBD1 (6 bases). V lost 6 bases and J 9 bases, leaving 12 bases between the germline ends. The CDR3 spans 12 residues. Written as DNA, the CDR3 is TGTGCCAGCAGACCTCTCAGGGGTGAGCAGTTCTTC. Residues: CASRPLRGEQFF.

Many counts were recorded for this clonotype. The chain carries TRBV11-2 and TRBJ1-2, with TRBD1 matching 10 bases. V was clipped by 2 bases and J by 4 bases; unmatched bases: 19. The germline CDR1 and CDR2 sequences are SGHAT and FQNNGV. The CDR3 is 20 amino acids. The CDR3 loop is CASSLRGSGTGALLGYGYTF. The DNA of the CDR3 is TGTGCCAGCAGCTTACGGGGGTCTGGGACAGGGGCCCTCTTGGGCTATGGCTACACCTTC.

This clonotype was seen ten or more times. The J gene is TRBJ2-1, the V gene TRBV27, with D possibly being TRBD1 (5 bases). V dropped 2 bases and J dropped 4 bases, with 15 bases sitting between them. CDR1 and CDR2 (germline): MNHEY, SMNVEV (reference sequence). CDR3 length: 16 residues. The chain's CDR3 is CASSLQGAKLYNEQFF. CDR3 coding DNA: TGTGCCAGCAGTTTACAAGGGGCAAAGTTGTACAATGAGCAGTTCTTC.

This clonotype was recorded many times. The chain uses TRBV28 and TRBJ1-3; D uncertain. Germline V gene data show CDR1 as MDHEN and CDR2 as SYDVKM. This CDR3 is built from 15 residues. With 6 bases removed from V and 9 bases from J, the gap between germline ends came to 21 bases. The CDR3 here is CASSTQKPGSTTIYF. Here the CDR3 DNA reads TGTGCCAGCAGCACGCAGAAACCAGGTTCGACCACCATATATTTT.

This clonotype showed up many times. The chain combines TRBV3-1 with TRBJ2-4, with 9 bases aligning to TRBD2. Germline-derived CDR1 and CDR2 are LGHDT and YNNKEL (reference sequence). The CDR3 contains 19 residues. V shed 1 base and J 0 bases; nucleotides not matched to a gene: 10. CDR3 nucleotides: TGTGCCAGCAGCCAAGGGCTAGCGGGATCCCAACTAGCCAAAAACATTCAGTACTTC. This sequence encodes CASSQGLAGSQLAKNIQYF.

This clonotype was recorded at least ten times. This chain joins TRBV11-2 and TRBJ2-3; D is unclear. CDR1 is SGHAT, CDR2 FQNNGV, per germline. This CDR3 has 14 amino acids. V gave up 6 bases and J gave up 0 bases, with 10 bases separating them. As DNA, the CDR3 is TGTGCCAGCAGTTTATTGGGTAGCACAGATACGCAGTATTTT. It yields the protein CASSLLGSTDTQYF.

This chain uses TRBV27 with TRBJ2-4; tentatively, D is TRBD1 or TRBD2 (6 bases each). Germline CDR1 MNHEY, CDR2 SMNVEV (reference sequence). The CDR3 consists of 16 residues. V lost 6 bases and J 7 bases, leaving 22 bases between the germline ends. The DNA of the CDR3 is TGTGCCAGCAGCCTGGGGGGCGCGTCGGGTTGGAACATTCAGTACTTC. Encoded protein: CASSLGGASGWNIQYF.

This clonotype was observed a few times. The rearrangement joins TRBV3-1 to TRBJ2-1, with 9 bases fitting TRBD2. J gave up 5 bases and V 2 bases, and 13 bases lay outside the gene matches. The germline V gene encodes CDR1 LGHDT and CDR2 YNNKEL (reference sequence). This CDR3 is built from 18 residues. CDR3 loop: CASSQPRAGGLRDNEQFF. The CDR3 nucleotides are TGTGCCAGCAGCCAACCAAGGGCGGGAGGGCTAAGGGACAATGAGCAGTTCTTC.

This clonotype was detected many times. This chain uses TRBV15 with TRBJ2-1; TRBD1 matches 7 bases. This CDR3 is built from 14 residues. CDR1 and CDR2 (germline): LNHNV, YYDKDF (reference sequence). V shed 1 base and J 3 bases; nucleotides not matched to a gene: 0. The CDR3 DNA reads as TGTGCCACCAGCAGAGGGGACAGCTACAATGAGCAGTTCTTC. It encodes CATSRGDSYNEQFF.

The J gene is TRBJ1-1, the V gene TRBV29-1, with 8 bases aligning to TRBD1. Germline V CDR1 and CDR2: SQVTM, ANQGSEA. V shed 7 bases and J 4 bases; nucleotides not matched to a gene: 8. The length of the CDR3 is 13 residues. DNA for the CDR3: TGCAGCGCAAAACAGGGGGTGGGCACTGAAGCTTTCTTT. This gives the protein CSAKQGVGTEAFF.

Concerning this clonotype: Being one base from a much bigger clone, this may be a read error. The chain employs TRBV28 and TRBJ1-2; a weak D match, TRBD1 (6 bases). CDR1 and CDR2 (germline): MDHEN, SYDVKM. The CDR3 contains 13 residues. The CDR3 DNA is TGTGCCAACAGTCCGACAGGAGTCTATGGCTACACCTTC. Encoded protein: CANSPTGVYGYTF.